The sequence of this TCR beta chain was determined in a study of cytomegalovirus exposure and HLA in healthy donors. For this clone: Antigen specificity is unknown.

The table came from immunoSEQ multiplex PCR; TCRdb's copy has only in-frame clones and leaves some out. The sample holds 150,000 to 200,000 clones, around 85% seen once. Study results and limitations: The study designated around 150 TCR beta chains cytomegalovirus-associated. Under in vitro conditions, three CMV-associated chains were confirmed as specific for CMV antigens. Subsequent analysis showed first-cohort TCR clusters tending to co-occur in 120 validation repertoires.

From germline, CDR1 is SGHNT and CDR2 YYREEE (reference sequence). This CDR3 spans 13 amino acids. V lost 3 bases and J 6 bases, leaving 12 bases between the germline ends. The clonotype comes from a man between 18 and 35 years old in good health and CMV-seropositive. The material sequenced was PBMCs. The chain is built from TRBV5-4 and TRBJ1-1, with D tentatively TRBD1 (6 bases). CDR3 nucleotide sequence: TGTGCCAGCAGCTCCGCAGGGGTCGCTGAAGCTTTCTTT. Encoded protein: CASSSAGVAEAFF.